The 18 T cell receptor beta chains in this list originate from one sample, sequenced in a study of T cell repertoires in cytomegalovirus infection. MiXCR was run by TCRdb on the reads, yielding one entry per CDR3 protein. The data show tens of thousands of distinct CDR3 sequences, with 20% to 25% seen just once and about 90% held by the top ten. Their antigen targets remain unknown. The specimen comprised CD8+ T cells from cultured PBMCs, sampled from culture after CMV antigen stimulation. The receptors were gathered from a human donor in good health (CMV status not recorded). Some clones in this sample may be carry-over from other donors' samples.

Only a few counts were recorded for this clonotype. The gene calls are TRBV7-8 and TRBJ2-1, with TRBD2 identical over 8 bases. This CDR3 is 15 amino acids long. With V trimmed by 0 bases and J by 6 bases, 4 bases remained unmatched. The germline gives CDR1 SGHVS, CDR2 FQNEAQ. CDR3 amino acids: CASSLAPGGSNEQFF. The CDR3 nucleotides are TGTGCCAGCAGCTTAGCGCCGGGAGGGAGCAATGAGCAGTTCTTC.

V and J are TRBV6-8 and TRBJ2-1; TRBD2 matches 8 bases. Germline CDR1 reads MNHGY; CDR2 reads SAAAGT. CDR3 size: 12 residues. After removal of 2 bases from V and 16 bases from J, the junction contained 7 bases not matched to a gene. DNA for the CDR3: TGTGCCAGCAGTTACGGCGGGGGGCGATCATTCTTC. Translating it yields CASSYGGGRSFF.

The sample holds a few counts of this clonotype. V and J are TRBV6-2 or TRBV6-3 and TRBJ2-1; the match to TRBD2 covers 8 bases. Germline lookup yields CDR1 MNHEY and CDR2 SVGEGT. The CDR3 is 15 residues long. V trimming: 6 bases; J trimming: 4 bases; junction bases outside the gene matches: 8. The CDR3 here is CASSSDGGGYNEQFF. CDR3 in DNA: TGTGCCAGCAGCTCAGATGGCGGGGGGTACAATGAGCAGTTCTTC.

J is TRBJ1-1 and V is TRBV7-6; no reliable D call. V was pared by 7 bases and J by 1 base, with 7 bases between. Germline assignment: CDR1 SGHVS and CDR2 FNYEAQ. The CDR3 runs 12 residues. CDR3 loop: CASTEKNTEAFF. The DNA of the CDR3 is TGTGCCAGCACGGAGAAGAACACTGAAGCTTTCTTT.

In its sample, this clonotype was seen a few times. The genes are TRBV7-8 and TRBJ2-2; TRBD2 aligns across 12 bases. The germline CDR1 and CDR2 sequences are SGHVS and FQNEAQ. Trimming removed 3 bases from V and 7 bases from J; junction bases left unmatched: 12. The CDR3 sequence is 18 residues long. The CDR3 DNA follows: TGTGCCAGCAGCTTCCCACTGACTAGCGGGGGCGATGACGGGGAGCTGTTTTTT. This encodes CASSFPLTSGGDDGELFF.

V and J are TRBV7-9 and TRBJ1-1; no clear D. V lost 4 bases and J 1 base, leaving 7 bases between the germline ends. Germline V gives CDR1 SEHNR, CDR2 FQNEAQ (reference sequence). The CDR3 contains 13 residues. The CDR3 DNA reads TGTGCCAGCAGCTCTAGAGGGAACACTGAAGCTTTCTTT. It translates to CASSSRGNTEAFF.

This clonotype was counted only a few times. This CDR3 reads CASSLVGSNQPQHF. CDR3 DNA: TGTGCCAGCAGCTTAGTTGGGAGCAATCAGCCCCAGCATTTT. The V gene is TRBV7-9, the J gene TRBJ1-5; no definite D call. Germline CDR1 is SEHNR and CDR2 is FQNEAQ (reference sequence). V lost 1 base and J 1 base, leaving 5 bases between the germline ends. The CDR3 extends over 14 amino acids.

This clonotype was counted at least ten times. The chain combines TRBV7-6 with TRBJ2-2; D gene uncertain. Germline CDR1 and CDR2: SGHVS and FNYEAQ. This CDR3 has 14 residues. Between the trimmed V and J ends, which lost 1 base and 5 bases, there was a span of 8 bases. The CDR3 sequence: CASSLEPGTGELFF. The CDR3 DNA reads as TGTGCCAGCAGCTTAGAACCTGGTACCGGGGAGCTGTTTTTT.

This clonotype was observed a few times. The chain has TRBV7-2 and TRBJ1-5; D remains ambiguous. This CDR3 region has 15 residues. The V and J ends lost 5 bases and 0 bases respectively, with 11 bases between them. Germline loops: CDR1 SGHTA, CDR2 FQGNSA. This CDR3 reads CASSAQFYSNQPQHF. DNA of the CDR3: TGTGCCAGCAGCGCCCAGTTTTATAGCAATCAGCCCCAGCATTTT.

This chain joins TRBV7-9 and TRBJ2-7, with D maybe TRBD1 (6 bases). Trimming pared 1 base from V and 7 bases from J, leaving 17 bases between. Germline CDR1 is SEHNR and CDR2 is FQNEAQ (reference sequence). This CDR3 has 15 amino acids. CDR3 in amino acids: CASSLGTGSLWEQYF. In DNA form, the CDR3 reads TGTGCCAGCAGCTTAGGAACAGGGTCGCTTTGGGAGCAGTACTTC.

This clonotype was seen a handful of times. The chain combines TRBV7-9 with TRBJ2-7; D call uncertain. CDR1 is SEHNR, CDR2 FQNEAQ, per germline (reference sequence). V gave up 2 bases and J gave up 4 bases, with 15 bases separating them. This CDR3 region has 15 residues. CDR3 sequence (DNA): TGTGCCAGCAGCTTAAACCCTTACGGTGGATACGAGCAGTACTTC. It encodes CASSLNPYGGYEQYF.

In its sample, this clonotype was seen a few times. The chain links TRBV7-3 to TRBJ2-1; 8 bases are a match to TRBD2. The CDR3 is 13 amino acids. V dropped 7 bases and J dropped 7; count of bases not matched to a gene: 6. From germline, CDR1 is SGHTA and CDR2 FQGTGA. The CDR3 loop reads CASTFGGANEQFF. The CDR3 DNA follows: TGTGCCAGCACCTTCGGGGGGGCGAATGAGCAGTTCTTC.

The chain uses TRBV29-1 and TRBJ1-1; tentatively, D is TRBD1 (6 bases). V lost 7 bases and J 3 bases, leaving 33 bases between the germline ends. This CDR3 region has 19 residues. Per germline, CDR1 SQVTM and CDR2 ANQGSEA. CDR3 region: CSAGGPLEVEKGGDTEAFF. The CDR3 nucleotides read TGCAGCGCTGGAGGTCCATTGGAGGTCGAAAAGGGGGGAGACACTGAAGCTTTCTTT.

The sample holds a few counts of this clonotype. This rearrangement joins TRBV6-1 to TRBJ1-3; maybe TRBD1 (5 bases). The V gene lost 1 base and the J gene lost 7 bases, with 8 bases spanning the gap. Germline-derived CDR1 and CDR2 are MNHNS and SASEGT. CDR3 size: 13 residues. Here the CDR3 reads CASSEVGTNTIYF. CDR3 in DNA: TGTGCCAGCAGTGAAGTGGGGACCAACACCATATATTTT.

CDR3 sequence: CASTQGRFNQPQHF. CDR3 coding DNA: TGTGCCAGCACCCAGGGACGGTTCAATCAGCCCCAGCATTTT. The rearrangement joins TRBV6-1 to TRBJ1-5; TRBD1 is a possible D gene (5 bases). Germline V CDR1 and CDR2: MNHNS, SASEGT. V was pared by 7 bases and J by 3 bases, with 13 bases between. CDR3 size: 14 residues.

The rearrangement links TRBV7-6 to TRBJ2-2; 14 nucleotides agree with TRBD2. With V trimmed by 5 bases and J by 10 bases, 9 bases remained unmatched. Per the germline V gene, CDR1 is SGHVS and CDR2 is FNYEAQ. The CDR3 is made up of 16 amino acids. The CDR3, as DNA: TGTGCCAGCAGCGCGAGACTAGCGGGAGGGCCCGAGGAGCTGTTTTTT. It specifies CASSARLAGGPEELFF.

This clonotype was observed many times. V and J are TRBV7-8 and TRBJ2-3; 7 bases are a match to TRBD2. Germline V gene sequence: CDR1 SGHVS, CDR2 FQNEAQ. The CDR3 is 14 residues long. Trimming took 8 bases from V and 4 from J; bases not matched to a gene: 9. The CDR3: CASVEGRGADTQYF. CDR3 coding DNA: TGTGCCAGCGTCGAGGGGAGGGGCGCAGATACGCAGTATTTT.

This clonotype has just a few counts. The chain has TRBV28 and TRBJ1-1, with D possibly matching TRBD1 (5 bases). The CDR3 sequence is 17 residues long. Trimming left V 4 bases short and J 3 bases short, with 21 bases between. Germline CDR1 is MDHEN and CDR2 is SYDVKM. CDR3 in amino acids: CASSSLSNGGRDTEAFF. The CDR3 DNA reads TGTGCCAGCAGTTCACTATCGAACGGGGGGAGGGACACTGAAGCTTTCTTT.